This T cell receptor beta chain derives from a study of memory CD4+ T cells and cytomegalovirus serostatus. Measured with immunoSEQ multiplex PCR; TCRdb has only the in-frame clones, and not every one. The sample lists under 100,000 clones, 80% seen once, with 0.78% in the top ten. Single viable CD3+CD4+CD8-CD45RO+ cells were sorted as the memory CD4+ T cells. The material sequenced was memory CD4+ T cells from blood. The sequence was obtained from an adult in good health and CMV-seronegative.

The chain's CDR3 is CAISESDTTGNTIYF. DNA of the CDR3: TGTGCCATCAGTGAGTCTGATACTACAGGAAACACCATATATTTT. This chain joins TRBV10-3 and TRBJ1-3; D is undetermined. The V gene lost 0 bases and the J gene lost 4 bases, with 10 bases spanning the gap. The CDR3 spans 15 residues. Germline CDR1 ENHRY, CDR2 SYGVKD.